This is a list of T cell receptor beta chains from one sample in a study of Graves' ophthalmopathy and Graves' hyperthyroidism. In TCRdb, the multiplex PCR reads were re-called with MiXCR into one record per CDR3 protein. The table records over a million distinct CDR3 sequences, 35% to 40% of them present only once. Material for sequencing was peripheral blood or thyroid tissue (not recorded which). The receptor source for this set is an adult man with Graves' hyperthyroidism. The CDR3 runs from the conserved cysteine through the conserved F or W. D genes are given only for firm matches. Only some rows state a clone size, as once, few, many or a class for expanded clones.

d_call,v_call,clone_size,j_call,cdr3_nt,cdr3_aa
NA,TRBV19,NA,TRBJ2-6,TGTGCCAGTAGCGACCCCACCGGGGCCAACGTCCTGACTTTC,CASSDPTGANVLTF
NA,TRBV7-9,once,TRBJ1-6,TGTGCCAGCAGCACCCTTAATTCACCCCTCCACTTT,CASSTLNSPLHF
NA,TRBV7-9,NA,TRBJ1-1,TGTGCCAGCAGCTTGAGTAACACAGGGAGTGAAGCTTTCTTT,CASSLSNTGSEAFF
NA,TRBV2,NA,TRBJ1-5,TGTGCCAGCTTAGCGGAACGCAATCAGCCCCAGCATTTT,CASLAERNQPQHF
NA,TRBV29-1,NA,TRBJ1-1,TGCAGCGTATACAGGACAACGGGTGAAGCTTTCTTT,CSVYRTTGEAFF
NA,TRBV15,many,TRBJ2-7,TGTGCCACCAGCAGAGATTTGATGACCGCATTGTTC,CATSRDLMTALF
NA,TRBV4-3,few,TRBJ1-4,TGCGCCAGCTCGAAGGGGAGAGGGAATGAAAAACTGTTTTTT,CASSKGRGNEKLFF
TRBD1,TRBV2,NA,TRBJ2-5,TGTGCCAGCAGCCCACCGGACAGGGAAGAGACCCAGTACTTC,CASSPPDREETQYF
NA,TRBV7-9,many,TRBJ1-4,TGTGCCAGCAGCAAAATCCGGGGGGTTGATGAAAAACTGTTTTTT,CASSKIRGVDEKLFF
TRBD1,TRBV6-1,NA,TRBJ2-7,TGTGCCAACAGGGGGGAGTCCTACGAGCAGTACTTC,CANRGESYEQYF
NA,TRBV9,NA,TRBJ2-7,TGTGCCAGCAGCGTTCCACAGGGAAGGGGCTCCTACGAGCAGTACTTC,CASSVPQGRGSYEQYF
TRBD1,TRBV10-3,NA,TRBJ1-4,TGTGCCATCAGCAATCGGGACAGGGGGGAAAAACTGTTTTTT,CAISNRDRGEKLFF
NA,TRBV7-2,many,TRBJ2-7,TGTGCCAGCAGCTTAGACGGGGGGCCCTACGAGCAGTACTTC,CASSLDGGPYEQYF
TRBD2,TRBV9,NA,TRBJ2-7,TGTGCCAGCAGCGGCAGACTAGCGGGTGAGCAGTACTTC,CASSGRLAGEQYF
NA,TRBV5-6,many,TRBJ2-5,TGTGCCAGCAGCTTGGTTGGGGGGTTCGAGACCCAGTACTTC,CASSLVGGFETQYF
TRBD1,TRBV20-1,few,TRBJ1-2,TGCAGTGCTAACGACAGGGAGGGCTACACCTTC,CSANDREGYTF
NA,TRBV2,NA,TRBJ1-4,TGTGCCAGCAGCGTAGCGGGGCCTAATGAAAAACTGTTTTTT,CASSVAGPNEKLFF
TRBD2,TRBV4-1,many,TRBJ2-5,TGCGCCAGCAGCCAAGTGGGACTACCTGGGGAGACCCAGTACTTC,CASSQVGLPGETQYF
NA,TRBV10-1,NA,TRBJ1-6,TGCGCCAGCAGTGAGGCGGATTCACCCCTCCACTTT,CASSEADSPLHF
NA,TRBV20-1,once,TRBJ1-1,TGCAGTGCTAGAGCAGGGGACTCGGACACTGAAGCTTTCTTT,CSARAGDSDTEAFF
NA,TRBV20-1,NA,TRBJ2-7,TGCAGTGCGAGGACTATCGGCTACGAGCAGTACTTC,CSARTIGYEQYF
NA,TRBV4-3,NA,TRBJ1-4,TGCGCCAGCAGCCAAGATCCAAATCCGAATGAAAAACTGTTTTTT,CASSQDPNPNEKLFF
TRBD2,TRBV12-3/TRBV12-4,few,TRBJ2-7,TGTGCCAGCAGTTGGAGCGGGAGTCTCTACGAGCAGTACTTC,CASSWSGSLYEQYF
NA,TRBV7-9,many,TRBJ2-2,TGTGCCAGCAGCTTAATATCGTTGGGTTCCGGGGAGCTGTTTTTT,CASSLISLGSGELFF
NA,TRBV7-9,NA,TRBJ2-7,TGTGCCAGCAGAAAAGGGACGGGAGCCTACGAGCAGTACTTC,CASRKGTGAYEQYF
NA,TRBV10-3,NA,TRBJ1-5,TGTGCCATCAGCATGGACCCGAGGGAGACCCAGCATTTT,CAISMDPRETQHF
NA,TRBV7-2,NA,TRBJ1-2,TGTGCCAGCACCCTTAGGCCAGGATATAACGGCTACACCTTC,CASTLRPGYNGYTF
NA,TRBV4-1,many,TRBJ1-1,TGCGCCAGCAGCCACAGAGCGGGGCATAACACTGAAGCTTTCTTT,CASSHRAGHNTEAFF
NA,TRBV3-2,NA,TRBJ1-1,TGTGCCAGCAGCAAATCCGGGGGGCGGTTAACTGAAGCTTTCTTT,CASSKSGGRLTEAFF
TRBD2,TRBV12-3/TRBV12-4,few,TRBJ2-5,TGTGCCAGCCACTCCGGGACTAGCGACTTCGGGGAGACCCAGTACTTC,CASHSGTSDFGETQYF
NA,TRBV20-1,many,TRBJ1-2,TGCAGTGCTCCCAGGGATGGCTACACCTTC,CSAPRDGYTF
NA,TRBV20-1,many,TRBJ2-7,TGCAGCCCAGGGGCTAGCTCCTACGAGCAGTACTTC,CSPGASSYEQYF
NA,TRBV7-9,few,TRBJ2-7,TGTGCCAGCAGCGAATCTATGAACTCCTACGAGCAGTACTTC,CASSESMNSYEQYF
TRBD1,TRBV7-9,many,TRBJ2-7,TGTGCCAGCACCGGATCCGGGACAGGGCATTACGAGCAGTACTTC,CASTGSGTGHYEQYF
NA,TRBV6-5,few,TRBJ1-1,TGTGCCAGCAGTTATTGGGGACGGGATGAAGCTTTCTTT,CASSYWGRDEAFF
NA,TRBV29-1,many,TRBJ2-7,TGCAGCGTTGTCGGGCCAGCCTACGAGCAGTACTTC,CSVVGPAYEQYF
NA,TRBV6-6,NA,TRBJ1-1,TGTGCCAGCAGTCCCCCCCCGCCTACAAACACTGAAGCTTTCTTT,CASSPPPPTNTEAFF